This TCR beta chain was documented in a study of T cell clonotyping in hematopoietic cell transplantation. Study in general: Recipient samples before transplant were obtained post-cytoreduction.

Generated by immunoSEQ multiplex PCR, the TCRdb table keeps only in-frame clones and is missing some. The data show 20,000 to 25,000 clones, roughly nine tenths seen once. Study-level results: Few recipient clonotypes overlapped donors; over 95% were de novo at given depth. After transplant, recipient diversity fell while pathologically expanded clonotypes grew through day 180. No sorting was done, leaving CD4 and CD8 contributions mixed.

Noted time point: recipient sample about 28 days before transplant, after cytoreduction. Deletions cut 1 base from V and 1 base from J, with 10 bases between. CDR1 is MGHDK, CDR2 SYGVNS, per germline. This CDR3 spans 16 amino acids. As concerns this clone: What it binds is unknown.

The sequence came from a man younger than 35 with biphenotypic leukemia. Some clones in this sample may be carry-over from other donors' samples. The source was peripheral blood mononuclear cells, collected before stem cell transplant. The genes are TRBV25-1 and TRBJ2-2; D is perhaps TRBD2 (6 bases). The chain's CDR3 is CASSELGGVNTGELFF. The CDR3 nucleotides read TGTGCCAGCAGTGAATTGGGCGGGGTGAACACCGGGGAGCTGTTTTTT.